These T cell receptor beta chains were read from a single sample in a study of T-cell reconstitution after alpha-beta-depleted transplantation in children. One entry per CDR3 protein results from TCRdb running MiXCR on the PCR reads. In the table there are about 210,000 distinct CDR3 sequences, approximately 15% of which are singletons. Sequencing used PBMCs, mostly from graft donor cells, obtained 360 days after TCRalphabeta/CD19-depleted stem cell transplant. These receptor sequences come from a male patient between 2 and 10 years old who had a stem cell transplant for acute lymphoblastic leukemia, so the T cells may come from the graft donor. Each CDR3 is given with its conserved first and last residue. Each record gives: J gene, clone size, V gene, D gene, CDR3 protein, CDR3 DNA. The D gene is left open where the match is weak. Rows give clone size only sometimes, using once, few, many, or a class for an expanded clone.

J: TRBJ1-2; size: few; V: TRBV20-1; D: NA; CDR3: CSAQTGGTYGYTF; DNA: TGCAGTGCTCAGACCGGGGGAACCTATGGCTACACCTTC
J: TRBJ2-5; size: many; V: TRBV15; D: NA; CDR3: CATSSSVETQYF; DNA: TGTGCCACCAGCAGCTCGGTAGAGACCCAGTACTTC
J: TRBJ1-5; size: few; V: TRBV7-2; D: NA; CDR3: CASSLAGGGSQPQHF; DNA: TGTGCCAGCAGCTTAGCCGGGGGGGGGAGTCAGCCCCAGCATTTT
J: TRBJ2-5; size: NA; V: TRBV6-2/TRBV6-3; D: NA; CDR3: CASSLRGTFQETQYF; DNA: TGTGCCAGCAGCTTGCGGGGTACCTTCCAAGAGACCCAGTACTTC
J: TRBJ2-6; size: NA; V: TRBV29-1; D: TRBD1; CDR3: CSVSGQASSGANVLTF; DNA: TGCAGCGTCTCGGGACAGGCGAGCTCTGGGGCCAACGTCCTGACTTTC
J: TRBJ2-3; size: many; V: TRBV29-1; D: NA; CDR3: CSVEDRGLETDTQYF; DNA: TGCAGCGTTGAAGATCGGGGATTGGAGACAGATACGCAGTATTTT
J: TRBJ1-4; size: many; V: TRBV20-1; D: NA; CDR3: CSARDLGGNTEKLFF; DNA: TGCAGTGCTAGAGACCTGGGGGGAAACACTGAAAAACTGTTTTTT
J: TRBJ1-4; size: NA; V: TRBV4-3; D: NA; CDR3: CASSQATQRANEKLFF; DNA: TGCGCCAGCAGCCAAGCTACCCAACGGGCTAATGAAAAACTGTTTTTT
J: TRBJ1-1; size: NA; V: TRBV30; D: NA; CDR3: CAWSGVEAFF; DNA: TGTGCCTGGAGTGGGGTTGAAGCTTTCTTT
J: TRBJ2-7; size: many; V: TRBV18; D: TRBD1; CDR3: CASSQDRGHEQYF; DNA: TGTGCCAGCTCACAGGACAGGGGTCACGAGCAGTACTTC
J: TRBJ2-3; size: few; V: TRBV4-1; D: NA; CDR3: CASSQDGQGRSTDTQYF; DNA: TGCGCCAGCAGCCAAGACGGGCAGGGAAGGAGCACAGATACGCAGTATTTT
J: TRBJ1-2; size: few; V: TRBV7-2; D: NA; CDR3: CASSLGTALRNGYTF; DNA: TGTGCCAGCAGCTTAGGGACAGCCCTAAGGAATGGCTACACCTTC
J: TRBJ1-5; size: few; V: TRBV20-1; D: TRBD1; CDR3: CSARDRGQGAQPQHF; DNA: TGCAGTGCTAGAGATCGGGGACAGGGGGCACAGCCCCAGCATTTT
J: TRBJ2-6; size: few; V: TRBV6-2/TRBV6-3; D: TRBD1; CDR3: CASRATGVGAGANVLTF; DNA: TGTGCCAGCAGAGCCACAGGGGTCGGAGCTGGGGCCAACGTCCTGACTTTC
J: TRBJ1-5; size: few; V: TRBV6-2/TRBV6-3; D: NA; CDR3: CASSYSGPQHF; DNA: TGTGCCAGCAGTTACTCAGGGCCCCAGCATTTT
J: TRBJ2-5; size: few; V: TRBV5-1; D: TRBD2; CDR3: CASSWSAGLAQETQYF; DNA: TGCGCCAGCAGCTGGTCCGCGGGACTAGCACAAGAGACCCAGTACTTC
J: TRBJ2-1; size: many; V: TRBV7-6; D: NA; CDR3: CASSPLGGAYNEQFF; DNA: TGTGCCAGCAGTCCCCTTGGGGGGGCGTACAATGAGCAGTTCTTC
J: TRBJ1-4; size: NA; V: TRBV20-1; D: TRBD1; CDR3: CSARAQGGGEKLFF; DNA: TGCAGTGCTAGGGCACAGGGGGGGGGTGAAAAACTGTTTTTT
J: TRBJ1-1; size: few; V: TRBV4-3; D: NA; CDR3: CASSQDRRGGTEAFF; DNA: TGCGCCAGCAGCCAAGATCGCAGGGGAGGGACTGAAGCTTTCTTT
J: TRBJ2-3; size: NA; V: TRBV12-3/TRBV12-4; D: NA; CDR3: CASSSNLLRGGTSQYF; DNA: TGTGCCAGCAGTTCCAACCTGCTAAGGGGGGGGACCTCGCAGTATTTT
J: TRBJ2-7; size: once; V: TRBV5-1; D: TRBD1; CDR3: CASSLAAGGGPYEQYF; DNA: TGCGCCAGCAGCTTGGCAGCAGGGGGCGGTCCCTACGAGCAGTACTTC
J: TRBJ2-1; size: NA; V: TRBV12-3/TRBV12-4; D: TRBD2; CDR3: CASSLWGGEQFF; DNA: TGTGCCAGCAGTTTATGGGGGGGTGAGCAGTTCTTC
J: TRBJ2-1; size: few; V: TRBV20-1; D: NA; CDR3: CSASRAAQRSYNEQFF; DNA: TGCAGTGCTAGTCGAGCGGCGCAGCGCTCCTACAATGAGCAGTTCTTC
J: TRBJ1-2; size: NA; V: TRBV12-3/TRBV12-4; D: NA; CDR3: CASSPGTARGYTF; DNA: TGTGCCAGCAGTCCAGGGACGGCTCGGGGCTACACCTTC
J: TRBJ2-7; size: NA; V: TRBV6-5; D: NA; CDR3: CASSPIAWRDKGYEQYF; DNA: TGTGCCAGCAGTCCGATAGCATGGCGGGACAAAGGTTACGAGCAGTACTTC
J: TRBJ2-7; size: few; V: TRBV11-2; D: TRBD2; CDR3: CASSLREELYEQYF; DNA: TGTGCCAGCAGCTTGCGGGAGGAGCTCTACGAGCAGTACTTC
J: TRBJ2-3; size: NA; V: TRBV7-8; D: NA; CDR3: CASSLLAGWTDTQYF; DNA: TGTGCCAGCAGCTTATTGGCGGGATGGACAGATACGCAGTATTTT
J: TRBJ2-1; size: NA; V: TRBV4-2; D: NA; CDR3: CASSQGRGSYNEQFF; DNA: TGTGCCAGCAGCCAAGGCAGGGGCTCTTACAATGAGCAGTTCTTC
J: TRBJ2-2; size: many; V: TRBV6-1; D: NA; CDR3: CASTTMREGELFF; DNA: TGTGCCAGCACCACGATGCGGGAAGGGGAGCTGTTTTTT
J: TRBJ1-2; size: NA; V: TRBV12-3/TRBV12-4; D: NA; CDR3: CASSPYAQYNYGYTF; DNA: TGTGCCAGCAGTCCCTATGCCCAGTATAACTATGGCTACACCTTC
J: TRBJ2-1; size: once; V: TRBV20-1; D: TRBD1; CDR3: CSAREGQVPLPSLIEQFF; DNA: TGCAGTGCTAGAGAGGGACAGGTTCCCTTGCCCTCCTTAATTGAGCAGTTCTTC
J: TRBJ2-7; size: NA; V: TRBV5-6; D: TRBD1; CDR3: CASSRGTASYEQYF; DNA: TGTGCCAGCAGCCGAGGGACAGCTTCCTACGAGCAGTACTTC
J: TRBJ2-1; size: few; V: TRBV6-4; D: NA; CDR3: CASSDRVGVAYNEQFF; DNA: TGTGCCAGCAGTGACCGGGTGGGAGTCGCCTACAATGAGCAGTTCTTC
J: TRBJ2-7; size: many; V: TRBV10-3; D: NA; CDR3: CAISESIGLGSYEQYF; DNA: TGTGCCATCAGTGAGTCGATAGGCCTGGGCTCCTACGAGCAGTACTTC
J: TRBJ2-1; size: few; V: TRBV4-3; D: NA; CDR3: CASSQVRGAYNEQFF; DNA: TGCGCCAGCAGCCAAGTACGGGGGGCTTACAATGAGCAGTTCTTC
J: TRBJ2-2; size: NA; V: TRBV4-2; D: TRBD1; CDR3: CASSQAGQVNTGELFF; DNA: TGTGCCAGCAGCCAAGCCGGACAGGTTAACACCGGGGAGCTGTTTTTT
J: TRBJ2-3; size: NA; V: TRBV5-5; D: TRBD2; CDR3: CASSLEGVASGVTDTQYF; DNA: TGTGCCAGCAGCTTGGAAGGAGTGGCTAGCGGGGTTACAGATACGCAGTATTTT
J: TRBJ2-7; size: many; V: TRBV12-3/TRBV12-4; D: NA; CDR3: CASSTDTYEQYF; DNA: TGTGCCAGCAGCACCGACACCTACGAGCAGTACTTC
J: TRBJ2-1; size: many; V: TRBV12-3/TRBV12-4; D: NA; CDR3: CASTLIGYNEQFF; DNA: TGTGCCAGCACCCTCATAGGTTACAATGAGCAGTTCTTC
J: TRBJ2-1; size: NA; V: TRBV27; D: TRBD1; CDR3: CVSRPGTGGPYNEQFF; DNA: TGTGTCAGCAGACCCGGGACAGGGGGACCCTACAATGAGCAGTTCTTC
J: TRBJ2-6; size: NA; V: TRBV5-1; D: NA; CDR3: CASSLEGSLGPGANVLTF; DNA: TGCGCCAGCAGCTTGGAGGGCAGTTTGGGCCCTGGGGCCAACGTCCTGACTTTC
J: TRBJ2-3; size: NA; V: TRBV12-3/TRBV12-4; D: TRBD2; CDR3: CASSGTLAATDTQYF; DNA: TGTGCCAGCAGTGGGACACTAGCGGCCACAGATACGCAGTATTTT
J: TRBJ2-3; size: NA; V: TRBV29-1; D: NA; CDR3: CSVGLPTDTQYF; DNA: TGCAGCGTTGGCCTTCCAACAGATACGCAGTATTTT
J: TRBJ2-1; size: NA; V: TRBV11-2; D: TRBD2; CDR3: CASSPSTSGGTDEQFF; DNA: TGTGCCAGCAGTCCCTCAACTAGCGGGGGTACCGATGAGCAGTTCTTC
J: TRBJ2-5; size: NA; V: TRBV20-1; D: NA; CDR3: CSARDRPGRYQETQYF; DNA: TGCAGTGCTAGAGATCGCCCAGGCAGATATCAAGAGACCCAGTACTTC